These 13 T cell receptor beta chains were sequenced from one sample in a study of T cells in localized non-small cell lung cancer (TCRdb year 2020). The library was produced with the immunoSEQ multiplex PCR assay. TCRdb took this table from immuneACCESS and kept in-frame rearrangements with V and J called. Such tables lack part of the clones; where checked against another copy, unresolved V genes explain under half of the gap, and the rest is unexplained. The sample table contains about 59,000 clones; only one count was recorded for approximately 90% of them. The ten largest clones capture just under 20% of the sample. Sequenced here: peripheral blood, sampled before any cancer treatment. The receptor set was obtained from a man aged 35 to 70 with stage I lung adenocarcinoma.

The rearrangement joins TRBV7-2 to TRBJ2-3, with D possibly being TRBD1 (6 bases). This CDR3 is built from 14 residues. The germline CDR1 and CDR2 sequences are SGHTA and FQGNSA. V was clipped by 5 bases and J by 6 bases, with 15 bases between them. In nucleotides, the CDR3 is TGTGCCAGCAGCCGAGGACAGTTGGAGGATACGCAGTATTTT. This translates into CASSRGQLEDTQYF.

This chain joins TRBV5-1 and TRBJ2-4; 7 bases match TRBD1. Germline loops: CDR1 SGHRS, CDR2 YFSETQ. The V segment lost 0 bases and the J segment 4 bases; nucleotides outside the gene matches: 4. The CDR3 loop spans 15 amino acids. CDR3 protein: CASSLEDRVKNIQYF. CDR3 DNA sequence: TGCGCCAGCAGCTTGGAAGACAGGGTTAAAAACATTCAGTACTTC.

This chain's CDR3 is CASSFRADSYEQYF. The CDR3 nucleotides are TGTGCCAGCAGCTTCAGGGCCGACTCCTACGAGCAGTACTTC. This chain joins TRBV5-8 and TRBJ2-7; the D gene is possibly TRBD1 (5 bases). The germline V gene has CDR1 SGHTS and CDR2 YDEGEE. The length of the CDR3 is 14 residues. Trimming left V 2 bases short and J 0 bases short, with 9 bases between. Using reference TRBV5-8 and TRBJ2-7 for the parts outside the CDR3, the full variable domain is EAGVTQSPTHLIKTRGQQATLRCSPISGHTSVYWYQQALGLGLQFLLWYDEGEERNRGNFPPRFSGRQFPNYSSELNVNALELEDSALYLCASSFRADSYEQYFGPGTRLTVT.

The chain employs TRBV13 and TRBJ1-2; 7 bases fit TRBD1. The CDR3 extends over 15 amino acids. Looked up from germline, CDR1 is PRHDT and CDR2 is FYEKMQ (reference sequence). After removal of 5 bases from V and 5 bases from J, the junction contained 11 bases not matched to a gene. CDR3 in DNA: TGTGCCAGCAGCCCGCGGGATAGGGGGCTATATGGCTACACCTTC. This encodes CASSPRDRGLYGYTF.

This clone was observed a single time. V usage is TRBV5-1 and J usage is TRBJ2-5; 9 nucleotides agree with TRBD2. Per germline, CDR1 SGHRS and CDR2 YFSETQ. The CDR3 length is 13 residues. The trim removed 5 bases at V and 5 bases at J, leaving 4 bases unmatched. CDR3 sequence (DNA): TGCGCCAGCAGTGGGGCGGGAGGGGAGACCCAGTACTTC. Translated: CASSGAGGETQYF.

DNA for the CDR3: TGCGCCAGCAGCCAATTTGCGGGGGAGACCCAGTACTTC. Translating gives CASSQFAGETQYF. V is TRBV5-1 and J is TRBJ2-5, with a possible D match to TRBD2 (6 bases). This CDR3 has 13 residues. Germline CDR1 is SGHRS and CDR2 is YFSETQ. The V end lost 4 bases, the J end lost 5 bases, and 12 bases lay between the germline ends.

The chain recombines TRBV20-1 with TRBJ2-5; D unclear. This CDR3 spans 10 amino acids. The germline V gene encodes CDR1 DFQATT and CDR2 SNEGSKA (reference sequence). Trimming cost V 3 bases and J 2 bases, with 1 base left between them. CDR3 sequence: CSASQETQYF. Here the CDR3 DNA reads TGCAGTGCTAGTCAAGAGACCCAGTACTTC.

This sequence joins TRBV7-8 and TRBJ2-1; TRBD2 matches at 15 bases. CDR1 SGHVS and CDR2 FQNEAQ come from the germline V gene. The CDR3 covers 20 residues. V lost 0 bases and J lost 3; bases outside the gene matches: 9. DNA of the CDR3: TGTGCCAGCAGCTTAGCGGGGGGACTAGCGGGAGGTCTTCTCTACAATGAGCAGTTCTTC. Its translation is CASSLAGGLAGGLLYNEQFF.

This chain links TRBV7-9 with TRBJ2-7; 11 bases map to TRBD2. Germline V gene data show CDR1 as SEHNR and CDR2 as FQNEAQ (reference sequence). The CDR3 spans 15 residues. V was pared by 5 bases and J by 2 bases, with 5 bases of the junction left unmatched. CDR3 loop: CASSPTSGDTYEQYF. In DNA form, the CDR3 reads TGTGCCAGCAGCCCGACTAGCGGGGATACCTACGAGCAGTACTTC.

The chain carries TRBV5-5 and TRBJ2-4; 11 bases are shared with TRBD1. Losses at the gene ends were 4 bases for V and 7 bases for J; bases not matched to a gene: 4. The CDR3 is made up of 14 amino acids. The germline V gene has CDR1 SGHKS and CDR2 YYEKEE (reference sequence). CDR3 sequence (DNA): TGTGCCAGCAGCCCTGGACAGGGGGCTAACATTCAGTACTTC. Its protein is CASSPGQGANIQYF.

This chain connects TRBV7-9 to TRBJ1-5; 9 nucleotides agree with TRBD1. J was trimmed by 6 bases and V by 1 base; bases with no gene match: 10. This CDR3 has 17 residues. The germline CDR1 and CDR2 sequences are SEHNR and FQNEAQ (reference sequence). CDR3 sequence (DNA): TGTGCCAGCAGCTTAGTTCCTAACGACAGGGGGGCTCAGCCCCAGCATTTT. Translation gives CASSLVPNDRGAQPQHF. The full variable domain, its missing parts supplied by reference TRBV7-9 and TRBJ1-5, is DTGVSQNPRHKITKRGQNVTFRCDPISEHNRLYWYRQTLGQGPEFLTYFQNEAQLEKSRLLSDRFSAERPKGSFSTLEIQRTEQGDSAMYLCASSLVPNDRGAQPQHFGDGTRLSIL.

This chain links TRBV13 with TRBJ2-7, with TRBD2 identical over 14 bases. The ends lost 5 bases at V and 6 bases at J; junction bases unmatched: 9. The germline V gene has CDR1 PRHDT and CDR2 FYEKMQ (reference sequence). There are 16 residues in the CDR3. CDR3 sequence reads: CASSPGGLAGVREQYF. In nucleotides, the CDR3 is TGTGCCAGCAGCCCAGGGGGACTAGCGGGAGTACGCGAGCAGTACTTC.

This chain connects TRBV4-1 to TRBJ2-4; D possibly corresponds to TRBD1 (5 bases). CDR3 length equals 17 residues. Trimming stripped 4 bases from V and 0 bases from J, with 16 bases between. Germline V gene sequence: CDR1 MGHRA, CDR2 YSYEKL. This CDR3 reads CASSPPAQGVAKNIQYF. CDR3 nucleotide sequence: TGCGCCAGCAGCCCCCCGGCCCAGGGCGTAGCCAAAAACATTCAGTACTTC.